The text below deals with one T cell receptor beta chain. These donors were members of the approximately 110-subject validation cohort, a group separate from the roughly 670-subject first cohort. The CDR3 contains 15 residues. Deletions cut 1 base from V and 2 bases from J, with 12 bases between. The V gene's germline CDR1 is SGHDT and CDR2 YYEEEE. Assay: immunoSEQ multiplex PCR; the TCRdb copy retains only in-frame clones and omits some. This table holds about 240,000 clones, 86% found once. The data are from a study of cytomegalovirus exposure and HLA in healthy donors. This sequence originates from a woman in her 30s in good health and CMV-seropositive. The rearrangement links TRBV5-6 to TRBJ2-5; D uncertain. Sequencing was done on a sample of PBMCs. The CDR3 here is CASSLIFAPQETQYF. The CDR3 region has the DNA TGTGCCAGCAGCTTGATTTTTGCGCCTCAAGAGACCCAGTACTTC.